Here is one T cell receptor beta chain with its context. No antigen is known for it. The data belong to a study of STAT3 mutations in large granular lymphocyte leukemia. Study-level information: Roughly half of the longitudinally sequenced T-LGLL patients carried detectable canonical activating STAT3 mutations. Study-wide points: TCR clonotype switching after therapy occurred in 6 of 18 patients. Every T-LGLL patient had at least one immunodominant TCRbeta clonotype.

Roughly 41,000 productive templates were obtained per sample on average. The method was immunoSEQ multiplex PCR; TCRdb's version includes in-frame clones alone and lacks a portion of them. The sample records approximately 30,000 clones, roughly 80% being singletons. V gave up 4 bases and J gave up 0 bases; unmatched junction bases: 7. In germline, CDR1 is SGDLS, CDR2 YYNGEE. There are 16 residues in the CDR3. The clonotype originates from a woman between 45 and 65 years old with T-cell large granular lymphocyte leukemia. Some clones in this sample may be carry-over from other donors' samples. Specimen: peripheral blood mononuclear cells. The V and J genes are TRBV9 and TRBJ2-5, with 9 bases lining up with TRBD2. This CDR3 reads CASSPETSGNQETQYF. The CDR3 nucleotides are TGTGCCAGCAGCCCCGAGACTAGCGGAAACCAAGAGACCCAGTACTTC.